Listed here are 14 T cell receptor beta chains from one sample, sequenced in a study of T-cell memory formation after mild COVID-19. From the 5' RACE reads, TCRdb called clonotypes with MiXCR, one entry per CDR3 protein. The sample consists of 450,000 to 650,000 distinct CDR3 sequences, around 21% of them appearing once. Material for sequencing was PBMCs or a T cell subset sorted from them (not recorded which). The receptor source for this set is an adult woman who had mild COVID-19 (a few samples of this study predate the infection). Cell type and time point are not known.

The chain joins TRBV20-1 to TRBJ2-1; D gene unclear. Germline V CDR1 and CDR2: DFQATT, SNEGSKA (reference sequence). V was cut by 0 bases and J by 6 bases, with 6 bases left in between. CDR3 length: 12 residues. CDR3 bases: TGCAGTGCTAGAGATACGGTCAATGAGCAGTTCTTC. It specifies CSARDTVNEQFF.

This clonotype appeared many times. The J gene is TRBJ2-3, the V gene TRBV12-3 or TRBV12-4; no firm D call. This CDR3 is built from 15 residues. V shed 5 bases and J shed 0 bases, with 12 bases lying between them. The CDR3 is CASSPSPRSTDTQYF. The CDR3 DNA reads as TGTGCCAGCAGTCCCAGTCCTAGAAGCACAGATACGCAGTATTTT.

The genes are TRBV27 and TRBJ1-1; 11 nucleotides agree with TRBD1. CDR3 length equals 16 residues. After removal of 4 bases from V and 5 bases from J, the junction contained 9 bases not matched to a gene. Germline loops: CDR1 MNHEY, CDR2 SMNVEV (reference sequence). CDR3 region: CASSSYPGQGDTEAFF. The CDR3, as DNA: TGTGCCAGCAGTTCCTATCCGGGACAGGGGGATACTGAAGCTTTCTTT.

CDR3 nucleotides: TGTGCCAGCGAGTCCTTGAGTGGCACTGAAGCTTTCTTT. Translation: CASESLSGTEAFF. The chain uses TRBV25-1 and TRBJ1-1; D unresolved. The ends were cut back, 8 bases at V and 4 bases at J, with 14 bases in the middle. CDR1 and CDR2 from the germline V gene are MGHDK and SYGVNS. The CDR3 length is 13 residues.

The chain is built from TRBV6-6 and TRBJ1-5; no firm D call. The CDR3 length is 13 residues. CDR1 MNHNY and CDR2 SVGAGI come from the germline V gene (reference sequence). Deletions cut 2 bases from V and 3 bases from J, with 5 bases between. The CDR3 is CASSYRANQPQHF. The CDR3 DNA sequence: TGTGCCAGCAGTTACAGGGCCAATCAGCCCCAGCATTTT.

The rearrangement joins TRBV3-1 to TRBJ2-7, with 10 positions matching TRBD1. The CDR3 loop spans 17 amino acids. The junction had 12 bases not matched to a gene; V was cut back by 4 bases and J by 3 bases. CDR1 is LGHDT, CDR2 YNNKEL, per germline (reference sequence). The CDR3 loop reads CASSPYYPGQGHYEQYF. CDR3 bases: TGTGCCAGCAGCCCATATTATCCGGGACAGGGGCACTACGAGCAGTACTTC.

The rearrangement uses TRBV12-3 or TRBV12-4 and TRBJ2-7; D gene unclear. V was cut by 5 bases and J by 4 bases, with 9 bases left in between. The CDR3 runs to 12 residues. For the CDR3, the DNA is TGTGCCAGCAGTCCGTCAGTGTACGAGCAGTACTTC. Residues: CASSPSVYEQYF.

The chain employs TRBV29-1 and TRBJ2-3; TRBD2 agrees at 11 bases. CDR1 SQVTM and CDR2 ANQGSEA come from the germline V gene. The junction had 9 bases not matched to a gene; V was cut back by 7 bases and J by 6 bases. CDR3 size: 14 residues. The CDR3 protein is CSGVAGGPFDTQYF. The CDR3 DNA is TGCAGCGGTGTAGCGGGAGGGCCATTTGATACGCAGTATTTT.

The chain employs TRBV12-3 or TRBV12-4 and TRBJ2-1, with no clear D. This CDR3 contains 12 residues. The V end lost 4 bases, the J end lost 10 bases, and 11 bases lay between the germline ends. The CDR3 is CASSSWAVEQFF. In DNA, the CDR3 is TGTGCCAGCAGTTCGTGGGCTGTGGAGCAGTTCTTC.

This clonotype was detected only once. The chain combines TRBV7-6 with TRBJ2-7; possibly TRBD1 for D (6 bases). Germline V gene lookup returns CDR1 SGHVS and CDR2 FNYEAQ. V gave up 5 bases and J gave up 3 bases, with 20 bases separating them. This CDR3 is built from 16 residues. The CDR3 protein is CASSPTPGGRGYEQYF. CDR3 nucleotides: TGTGCCAGCAGCCCCACCCCGGGCGGCAGGGGCTACGAGCAGTACTTC.

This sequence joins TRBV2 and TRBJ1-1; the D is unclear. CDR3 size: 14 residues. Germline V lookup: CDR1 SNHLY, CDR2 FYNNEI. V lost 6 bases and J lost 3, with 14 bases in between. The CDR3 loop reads CASRPDLSYTEAFF. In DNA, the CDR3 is TGTGCCAGCAGGCCGGACCTTTCATACACTGAAGCTTTCTTT. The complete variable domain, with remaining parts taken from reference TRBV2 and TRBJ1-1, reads EPEVTQTPSHQVTQMGQEVILRCVPISNHLYFYWYRQILGQKVEFLVSFYNNEISEKSEIFDDQFSVERPDGSNFTLKIRSTKLEDSAMYFCASRPDLSYTEAFFGQGTRLTVV.

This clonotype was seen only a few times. CDR3 DNA: TGTGCCAGCAGTTTGGTGGGTCCTTCACCCCTCCACTTT. It encodes CASSLVGPSPLHF. V and J are TRBV12-3 or TRBV12-4 and TRBJ1-6; D is uncertain. V was clipped by 3 bases and J by 9 bases, with 9 bases between them. The CDR3 consists of 13 residues.

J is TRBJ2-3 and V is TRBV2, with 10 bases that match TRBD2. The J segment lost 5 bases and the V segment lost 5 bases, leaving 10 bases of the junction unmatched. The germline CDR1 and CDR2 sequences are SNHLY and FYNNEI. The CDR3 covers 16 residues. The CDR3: CASSIVAGGSQDTQYF. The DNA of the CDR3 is TGTGCCAGCAGTATCGTAGCGGGAGGCTCCCAAGATACGCAGTATTTT. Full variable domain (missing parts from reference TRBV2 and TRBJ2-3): EPEVTQTPSHQVTQMGQEVILRCVPISNHLYFYWYRQILGQKVEFLVSFYNNEISEKSEIFDDQFSVERPDGSNFTLKIRSTKLEDSAMYFCASSIVAGGSQDTQYFGPGTRLTVL.

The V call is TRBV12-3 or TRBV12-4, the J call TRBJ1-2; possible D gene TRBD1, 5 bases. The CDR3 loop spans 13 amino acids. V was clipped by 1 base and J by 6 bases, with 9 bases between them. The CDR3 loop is CASSLVAGNGYTF. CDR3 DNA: TGTGCCAGCAGTTTAGTGGCAGGGAATGGCTACACCTTC.